The 29 T cell receptor beta chains below were found in one sample sequenced in a study of OX40 agonist ivuxolimab in advanced cancers. The repertoire was sequenced with immunoSEQ multiplex PCR; TCRdb's copy has only in-frame clones and lacks some. The sample has 35,000 to 55,000 clones, approximately 88% seen once. Sequencing used CD4+ or CD8+ T cells sorted from blood, obtained in a trial of the OX40 agonist ivuxolimab. The receptors shown here come from an adult with an advanced solid tumor such as melanoma, head and neck, liver or kidney cancer.

This clone occurred a few times. V usage is TRBV6-5 and J usage is TRBJ1-1, with D possibly TRBD1 on 6 matching bases. Germline V gene data show CDR1 as MNHEY and CDR2 as SVGAGI. The CDR3 is 14 amino acids. The V end was cut by 7 bases, the J end by 0 bases, with 12 bases between. CDR3 nucleotides: TGTGCCAGCACCCCGGACAGCATGAACACTGAAGCTTTCTTT. The encoded protein is CASTPDSMNTEAFF.

The chain has TRBV6-1 and TRBJ1-2; TRBD1 aligns across 8 bases. In germline, CDR1 is MNHNS, CDR2 SASEGT. The CDR3 has 15 amino acids. The V segment lost 6 bases and the J segment 0 bases; nucleotides outside the gene matches: 6. The CDR3, as DNA: TGTGCCAGCAGACAAGGACAGGGCCCTAACTATGGCTACACCTTC. This codes for CASRQGQGPNYGYTF.

This chain uses TRBV4-1 with TRBJ2-1; 12 nucleotides align to TRBD2. Trimming cost V 0 bases and J 10 bases; bases outside gene matches: 16. The CDR3 loop spans 19 amino acids. The V gene's germline CDR1 is MGHRA and CDR2 YSYEKL. CDR3 residues: CASSQDPDLAGGGQREQFF. The DNA for the CDR3 is TGCGCCAGCAGCCAAGACCCCGACCTAGCGGGAGGGGGCCAGCGGGAGCAGTTCTTC.

The chain recombines TRBV9 with TRBJ2-7; 11 bases align to TRBD1. Trimming removed 3 bases from V and 3 bases from J; junction bases left unmatched: 11. The CDR3 covers 17 residues. Germline V gives CDR1 SGDLS, CDR2 YYNGEE. The CDR3, as DNA: TGTGCCAGCAGCGACCGAATGAGGGGGACAGGGGGCTACGAGCAGTACTTC. It is translated as CASSDRMRGTGGYEQYF.

Only one count was recorded for this clone. The J gene is TRBJ1-5, the V gene TRBV28; D is uncertain. The CDR3 length is 11 residues. The V end was cut by 5 bases, the J end by 4 bases, with 3 bases between. The germline V gene encodes CDR1 MDHEN and CDR2 SYDVKM. Here the CDR3 DNA reads TGTGCCAGCAGTCAAAATCAGCCCCAGCATTTT. Amino acids: CASSQNQPQHF. Based on the CDR3 plus reference TRBV28 and TRBJ1-5, the full variable domain is DVKVTQSSRYLVKRTGEKVFLECVQDMDHENMFWYRQDPGLGLRLIYFSYDVKMKEKGDIPEGYSVSREKKERFSLILESASTNQTSMYLCASSQNQPQHFGDGTRLSIL.

The J gene is TRBJ1-2, the V gene TRBV5-4; 11 bases fit TRBD1. Germline loops: CDR1 SGHNT, CDR2 YYREEE (reference sequence). V trimming: 2 bases; J trimming: 5 bases; junction bases outside the gene matches: 8. This CDR3 has 16 residues. The CDR3 sequence is CASSFDSGTGGYGYTF. CDR3 nucleotides: TGTGCCAGCAGCTTCGACTCCGGGACAGGGGGGTATGGCTACACCTTC.

The genes are TRBV19 and TRBJ2-1, with 10 bases aligning to TRBD2. The CDR3 length is 12 residues. V lost 6 bases, J lost 10 bases, and 3 bases stayed unmatched. Germline CDR1 LNHDA, CDR2 SQIVND (reference sequence). The CDR3 region has the DNA TGTGCCAGTAGGCTAGCGGGAGAAGAGCAGTTCTTC. Amino acid sequence: CASRLAGEEQFF.

The chain uses TRBV9 and TRBJ2-5; possible D gene TRBD2, 6 bases. The end of the DNA is better explained by TRBJ2-7, so the J call may be wrong. The CDR3 contains 15 residues. Germline values: CDR1 SGDLS, CDR2 YYNGEE. The CDR3 here is CASSVRGLEFYEQYF. The CDR3 DNA follows: TGTGCCAGCAGCGTGAGGGGACTCGAGTTCTACGAGCAGTACTTC.

This clone was seen once. The chain joins TRBV5-6 to TRBJ2-4, with 7 bases fitting TRBD2. From germline, CDR1 is SGHDT and CDR2 YYEEEE. The CDR3 is 13 amino acids. V was clipped by 6 bases and J by 9 bases; unmatched bases: 9. CDR3 nucleotides: TGTGCCAGCACCCCCGGGACGGGGGGCATTCAGTACTTC. This translates into CASTPGTGGIQYF. Variable domain in full (rest from reference TRBV5-6 and TRBJ2-4): DAGVTQSPTHLIKTRGQQVTLRCSPKSGHDTVSWYQQALGQGPQFIFQYYEEEERQRGNFPDRFSGHQFPNYSSELNVNALLLGDSALYLCASTPGTGGIQYFGAGTRLSVL.

The CDR3 nucleotides are TGTGCCAGCAGCTTTTTAAGTGCGATGCCCTACAATGAGCAGTTCTTC. Translation gives CASSFLSAMPYNEQFF. V is TRBV5-6 and J is TRBJ2-1; D is undetermined. Germline V gives CDR1 SGHDT, CDR2 YYEEEE. V dropped 2 bases and J dropped 2 bases, with 14 bases sitting between them. The CDR3 is made up of 16 amino acids.

In this sample, this clone turned up a few times. The chain couples TRBV7-9 to TRBJ2-3; 9 bases align to TRBD1. This CDR3 has 15 amino acids. CDR1 and CDR2 from the germline V gene are SEHNR and FQNEAQ (reference sequence). The V and J ends lost 5 bases and 5 bases, in that order; junction bases with no gene match: 8. This CDR3 reads CASSTRDRVRDTQYF. CDR3 in DNA: TGTGCCAGCAGCACCCGGGACAGGGTTCGAGATACGCAGTATTTT.

V and J are TRBV6-6 and TRBJ2-7, with 9 positions matching TRBD1. The CDR3 extends over 13 amino acids. Germline V gene sequence: CDR1 MNHNY, CDR2 SVGAGI (reference sequence). V lost 6 bases to trimming and J lost 6 bases; unmatched junction nucleotides: 6. CDR3 sequence: CASRPGQGSEQYF. The DNA for the CDR3 is TGTGCCAGCAGACCGGGACAGGGTAGCGAGCAGTACTTC.

The V gene is TRBV4-2, the J gene TRBJ1-4, with a weak D call TRBD1 (6 bases). Trimming removed 4 bases at V and 8 bases at J, with 17 bases between. CDR1 and CDR2 (germline): LGHNA, YNFKEQ. The CDR3 spans 15 residues. CDR3 in amino acids: CASSRAGQGLEKLFF. CDR3 bases: TGTGCCAGCAGCCGAGCGGGGCAGGGGTTGGAAAAACTGTTTTTT.

The chain links TRBV28 to TRBJ2-7, with D possibly being TRBD1 (5 bases). The CDR3 spans 11 residues. CDR1 is MDHEN, CDR2 SYDVKM, per germline. Trimming took 10 bases from V and 7 from J, leaving 14 bases between them. This CDR3 reads CAIQGIGEQYF. The CDR3 DNA follows: TGTGCCATCCAGGGTATCGGAGAGCAGTACTTC.

The chain employs TRBV7-9 and TRBJ2-1; TRBD1 agrees at 8 bases. The CDR3 spans 18 residues. With V trimmed by 5 bases and J by 8 bases, 20 bases remained unmatched. Germline V gene lookup returns CDR1 SEHNR and CDR2 FQNEAQ (reference sequence). Written as DNA, the CDR3 is TGTGCCAGCAGCCATCCCACCTTCGGGGACAGGCGGGACGATGAGCAGTTCTTC. This encodes CASSHPTFGDRRDDEQFF.

This rearrangement joins TRBV4-1 to TRBJ1-2, with D hard to call. Germline V gene lookup returns CDR1 MGHRA and CDR2 YSYEKL. This CDR3 has 16 residues. V lost 0 bases and J lost 0, with 11 bases in between. The chain's CDR3 is CASSQDRTETNYGYTF. CDR3 DNA sequence: TGCGCCAGCAGCCAAGATCGGACGGAGACTAACTATGGCTACACCTTC.

This chain links TRBV4-2 with TRBJ2-5; perhaps D is TRBD1 or TRBD2 (5 bases each). Trimming removed 0 bases at V and 5 bases at J, with 10 bases between. Germline CDR1 is LGHNA and CDR2 is YNFKEQ. This CDR3 comprises 14 residues. The CDR3, as DNA: TGTGCCAGCAGCCAAGAGGGGGTATCGGAGACCCAGTACTTC. Translation: CASSQEGVSETQYF.

J is TRBJ2-7 and V is TRBV7-9; unclear D gene. The germline V and J ends were trimmed by 2 bases and 2 bases, with 10 bases remaining between them. Germline CDR1 is SEHNR and CDR2 is FQNEAQ (reference sequence). CDR3 length equals 14 residues. The CDR3 spells CASSLQLEAYEQYF. Written as DNA, the CDR3 is TGTGCCAGCAGCTTACAGTTAGAAGCCTACGAGCAGTACTTC. Supplemented by reference TRBV7-9 and TRBJ2-7, the full variable domain reads DTGVSQNPRHKITKRGQNVTFRCDPISEHNRLYWYRQTLGQGPEFLTYFQNEAQLEKSRLLSDRFSAERPKGSFSTLEIQRTEQGDSAMYLCASSLQLEAYEQYFGPGTRLTVT.

The sample holds a few counts of this clone. The rearrangement uses TRBV28 and TRBJ1-6, with a tentative D call TRBD1 (5 bases). Trimming took 10 bases from V and 8 from J, leaving 18 bases between them. There are 14 residues in the CDR3. The V gene's germline CDR1 is MDHEN and CDR2 SYDVKM. CDR3 sequence reads: CATLPPGLDSPLHF. The CDR3 DNA reads as TGTGCCACCCTCCCCCCGGGGCTGGATTCACCCCTCCACTTT.

This chain uses TRBV27 with TRBJ1-5; D is ambiguous. Between the trimmed V and J ends, which lost 6 bases and 4 bases, there was a span of 10 bases. This CDR3 has 13 residues. Per germline, CDR1 MNHEY and CDR2 SMNVEV (reference sequence). The CDR3 here is CASSPIWNQPQHF. The CDR3 region has the DNA TGTGCCAGCAGCCCGATATGGAATCAGCCCCAGCATTTT.

The V and J genes are TRBV5-6 and TRBJ2-1; 8 bases match TRBD1. Germline CDR1 reads SGHDT; CDR2 reads YYEEEE. The CDR3 covers 17 residues. The J segment lost 1 base and the V segment lost 5 bases, leaving 11 bases of the junction unmatched. This CDR3 is CASSSPPRGPSYNEQFF. CDR3 DNA: TGTGCCAGCAGTTCGCCCCCCAGGGGGCCGTCCTACAATGAGCAGTTCTTC.

This chain joins TRBV7-9 and TRBJ1-1; TRBD1 might be the D (6 bases). Germline V CDR1 and CDR2: SEHNR, FQNEAQ (reference sequence). The CDR3 extends over 12 amino acids. V was pared by 5 bases and J by 10 bases, with 14 bases between. The CDR3 is CASSPGQFAAFF. The CDR3 DNA reads as TGTGCCAGCAGCCCCGGACAGTTCGCAGCTTTCTTT.

This clone has ten or more counts. The CDR3 region is CASTGQQGAEEQFF. The CDR3 DNA is TGTGCCAGCACCGGCCAGCAGGGGGCTGAGGAGCAGTTCTTC. This chain uses TRBV7-9 with TRBJ2-1; 8 bases agree with TRBD1. The V segment lost 7 bases and the J segment 10 bases; nucleotides outside the gene matches: 12. CDR1 and CDR2 (germline): SEHNR, FQNEAQ (reference sequence). The CDR3 is 14 residues long. The full variable domain, its missing parts supplied by reference TRBV7-9 and TRBJ2-1, is DTGVSQNPRHKITKRGQNVTFRCDPISEHNRLYWYRQTLGQGPEFLTYFQNEAQLEKSRLLSDRFSAERPKGSFSTLEIQRTEQGDSAMYLCASTGQQGAEEQFFGPGTRLTVL.

CDR3 sequence: CASSGTCLNQPQHF. DNA of the CDR3: TGCGCCAGCTCCGGGACTTGCTTAAATCAGCCCCAGCATTTT. The chain carries TRBV10-1 and TRBJ1-5; TRBD1 is a possible D gene (5 bases). Germline V CDR1 and CDR2: WNHNN, SYGVQD (reference sequence). The CDR3 contains 14 residues. Trimming shortened V by 8 bases and J by 4 bases, and 15 bases separated the two germline ends.

This chain links TRBV9 with TRBJ2-1; tentative D call: TRBD2 (5 bases). CDR3 length: 12 amino acids. Germline V CDR1 and CDR2: SGDLS, YYNGEE. Trimming took off 3 bases at V and 8 bases at J, with 9 bases between the two ends. DNA of the CDR3: TGTGCCAGCAGCGGGACTTCCGATGAGCAGTTCTTC. This translates into CASSGTSDEQFF.

The gene calls are TRBV6-5 and TRBJ2-5, with no clear D. TRBJ2-7 matches the DNA end more closely, so the J call is doubtful. Germline CDR1 reads MNHEY; CDR2 reads SVGAGI. This CDR3 is 13 amino acids long. The CDR3 DNA follows: TGTGCCAGCAGTTACGGGGTCTCCTACGAGCAGTACTTC. Translated, it gives CASSYGVSYEQYF.

This clone was observed once. V and J are TRBV4-1 and TRBJ2-7; 9 nucleotides align to TRBD1. Germline CDR1 is MGHRA and CDR2 is YSYEKL. The CDR3 is 15 amino acids. The V segment lost 3 bases and the J segment 5 bases; nucleotides outside the gene matches: 8. CDR3 DNA: TGCGCCAGCAGCCATACCGGGACAGGGTGGGACGAGCAGTACTTC. Amino acid sequence: CASSHTGTGWDEQYF.

The chain links TRBV4-1 to TRBJ2-5, with 11 bases identical to TRBD2. V was clipped by 4 bases and J by 2 bases; unmatched bases: 9. The germline CDR1 and CDR2 sequences are MGHRA and YSYEKL. The CDR3 totals 17 residues. The CDR3 sequence is CASSRYLAGGPQETQYF. The CDR3 region has the DNA TGCGCCAGCAGCCGTTATTTAGCGGGAGGGCCACAAGAGACCCAGTACTTC.

This chain uses TRBV5-6 with TRBJ2-2, with 9 bases aligning to TRBD2. CDR1 is SGHDT, CDR2 YYEEEE, per germline. With V trimmed by 2 bases and J by 4 bases, 6 bases remained unmatched. This CDR3 comprises 16 residues. DNA of the CDR3: TGTGCCAGCAGCTTCCCCGCTAGCGGGGCCACCGGGGAGCTGTTTTTT. Translated, it gives CASSFPASGATGELFF.